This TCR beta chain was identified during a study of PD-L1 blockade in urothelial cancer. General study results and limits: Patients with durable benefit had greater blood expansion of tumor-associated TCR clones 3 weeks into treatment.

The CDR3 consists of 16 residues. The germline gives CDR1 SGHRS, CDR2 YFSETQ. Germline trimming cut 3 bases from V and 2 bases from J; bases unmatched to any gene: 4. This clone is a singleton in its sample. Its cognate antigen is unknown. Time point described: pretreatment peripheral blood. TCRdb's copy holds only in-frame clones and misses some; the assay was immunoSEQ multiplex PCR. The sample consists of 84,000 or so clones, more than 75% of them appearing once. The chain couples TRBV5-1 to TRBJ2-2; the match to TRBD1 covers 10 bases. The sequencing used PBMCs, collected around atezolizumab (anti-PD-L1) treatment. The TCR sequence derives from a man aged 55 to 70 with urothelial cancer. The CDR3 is CASSSKTGGNTGELFF. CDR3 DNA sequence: TGCGCCAGCAGCTCAAAGACAGGGGGCAACACCGGGGAGCTGTTTTTT.